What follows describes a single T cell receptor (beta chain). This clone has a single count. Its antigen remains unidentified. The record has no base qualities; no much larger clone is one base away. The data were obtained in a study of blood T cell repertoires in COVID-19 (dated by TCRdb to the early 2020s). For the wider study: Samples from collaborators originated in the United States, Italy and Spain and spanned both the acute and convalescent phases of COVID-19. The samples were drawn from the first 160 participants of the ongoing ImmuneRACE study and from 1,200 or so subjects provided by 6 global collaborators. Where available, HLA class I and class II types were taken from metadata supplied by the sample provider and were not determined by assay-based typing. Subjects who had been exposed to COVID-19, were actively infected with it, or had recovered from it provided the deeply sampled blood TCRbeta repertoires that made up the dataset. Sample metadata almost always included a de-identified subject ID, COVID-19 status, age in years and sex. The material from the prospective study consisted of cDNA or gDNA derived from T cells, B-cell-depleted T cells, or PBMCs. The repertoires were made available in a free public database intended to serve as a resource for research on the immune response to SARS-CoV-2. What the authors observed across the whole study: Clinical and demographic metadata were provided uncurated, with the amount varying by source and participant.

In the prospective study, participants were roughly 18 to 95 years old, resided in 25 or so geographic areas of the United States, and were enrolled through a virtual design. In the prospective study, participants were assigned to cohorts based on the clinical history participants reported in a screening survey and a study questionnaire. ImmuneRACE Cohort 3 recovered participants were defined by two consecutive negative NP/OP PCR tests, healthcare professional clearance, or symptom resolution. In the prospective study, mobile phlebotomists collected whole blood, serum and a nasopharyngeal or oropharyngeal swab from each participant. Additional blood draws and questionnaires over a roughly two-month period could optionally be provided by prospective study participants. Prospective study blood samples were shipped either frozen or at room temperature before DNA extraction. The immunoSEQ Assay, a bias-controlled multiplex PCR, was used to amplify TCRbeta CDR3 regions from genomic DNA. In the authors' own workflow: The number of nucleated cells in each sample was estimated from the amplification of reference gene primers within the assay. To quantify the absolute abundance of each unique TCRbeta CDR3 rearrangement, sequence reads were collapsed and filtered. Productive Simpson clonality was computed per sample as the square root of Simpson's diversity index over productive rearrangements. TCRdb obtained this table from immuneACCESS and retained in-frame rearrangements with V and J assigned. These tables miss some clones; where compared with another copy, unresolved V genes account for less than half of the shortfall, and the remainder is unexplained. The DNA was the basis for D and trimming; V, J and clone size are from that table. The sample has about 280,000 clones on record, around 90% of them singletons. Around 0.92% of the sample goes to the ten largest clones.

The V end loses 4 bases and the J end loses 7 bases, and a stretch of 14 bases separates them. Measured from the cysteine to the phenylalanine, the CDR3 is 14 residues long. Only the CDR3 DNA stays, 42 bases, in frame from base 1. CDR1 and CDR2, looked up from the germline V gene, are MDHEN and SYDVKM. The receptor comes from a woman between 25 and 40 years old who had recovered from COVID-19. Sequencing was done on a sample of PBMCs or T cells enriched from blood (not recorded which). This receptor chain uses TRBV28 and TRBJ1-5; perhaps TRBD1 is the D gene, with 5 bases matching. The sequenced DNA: TGTGCCAGCAGTTGGGGGGGATCAGGGCAGCCCCAGCATTTT. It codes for CASSWGGSGQPQHF.